This T cell receptor beta chain appears in the sequencing data of a study of T cell responses to AZD1222 COVID-19 vaccine. For this clone: Antigen unknown.

Clones were read by immunoSEQ multiplex PCR, and TCRdb kept only the in-frame ones, dropping some. The repertoire consists of 130,000 or so clones, with about 93% occurring once and the leading ten covering roughly 5.9%. The CDR3 spans 17 residues. V lost 0 bases and J 0 bases, leaving 13 bases between the germline ends. Germline CDR1 SGHRS, CDR2 YFSETQ. Points from the study as a whole: Seropositivity was recorded at baseline in only 6 or 7 AZD1222 recipients.

This sequence joins TRBV5-1 and TRBJ2-4; weak D call: TRBD2 (5 bases). Source: peripheral blood, taken on day 0 of AZD1222 vaccination. This TCR was recovered from an adult in good health. The CDR3 DNA follows: TGCGCCAGCAGCTTGGGGCTTAGTGGACTAGCCAAAAACATTCAGTACTTC. This gives the protein CASSLGLSGLAKNIQYF.